Given below is one TCR beta chain in context. Its antigen is unknown. CDR1 is MGHRA, CDR2 YSYEKL, per germline. CDR3 size: 16 residues. The entry originates in a study of siplizumab effects on memory and regulatory T cells. Study-wide results and limits: A minor share of alloreactive clones matched unstimulated subsets. The authors could not assign a naive or memory phenotype to roughly 80-96% of proliferating CD4+ or CD8+ clones.

Unstimulated TEMRA, naive, memory and effector memory subsets were sequenced in three donor pairs. The protocol was immunoSEQ multiplex PCR, while the TCRdb copy is restricted to in-frame clones and leaves out a portion. The repertoire holds approximately 52,000 clones, with nearly 98% as singletons. Input material: naive CD4+ T cells sorted from blood. V usage is TRBV4-1 and J usage is TRBJ2-5; D may match TRBD1 or TRBD2 (5 bases each). Matching the DNA end better, TRBJ2-7 makes the J call doubtful. This receptor was obtained from a human donor in good health. The DNA of the CDR3 is TGCGCCAGCAGCCCCCGCCGGGACCTAGCTCCCTACGAGCAGTACTTC. It encodes CASSPRRDLAPYEQYF.